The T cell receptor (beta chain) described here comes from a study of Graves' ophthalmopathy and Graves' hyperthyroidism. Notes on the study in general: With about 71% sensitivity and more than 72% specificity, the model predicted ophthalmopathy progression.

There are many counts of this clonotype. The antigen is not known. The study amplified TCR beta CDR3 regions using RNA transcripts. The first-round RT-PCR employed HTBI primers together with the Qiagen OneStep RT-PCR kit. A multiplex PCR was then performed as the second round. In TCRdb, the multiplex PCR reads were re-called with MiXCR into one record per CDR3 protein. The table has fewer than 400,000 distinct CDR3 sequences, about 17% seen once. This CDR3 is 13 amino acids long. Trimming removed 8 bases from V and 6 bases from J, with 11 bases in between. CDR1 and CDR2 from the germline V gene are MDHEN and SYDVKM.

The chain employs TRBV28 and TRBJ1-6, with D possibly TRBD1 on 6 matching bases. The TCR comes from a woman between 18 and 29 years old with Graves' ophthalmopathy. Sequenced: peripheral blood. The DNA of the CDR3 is TGTGCCAGCGTATTGGGGGCTAATTCACCCCTCCACTTT. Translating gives CASVLGANSPLHF.